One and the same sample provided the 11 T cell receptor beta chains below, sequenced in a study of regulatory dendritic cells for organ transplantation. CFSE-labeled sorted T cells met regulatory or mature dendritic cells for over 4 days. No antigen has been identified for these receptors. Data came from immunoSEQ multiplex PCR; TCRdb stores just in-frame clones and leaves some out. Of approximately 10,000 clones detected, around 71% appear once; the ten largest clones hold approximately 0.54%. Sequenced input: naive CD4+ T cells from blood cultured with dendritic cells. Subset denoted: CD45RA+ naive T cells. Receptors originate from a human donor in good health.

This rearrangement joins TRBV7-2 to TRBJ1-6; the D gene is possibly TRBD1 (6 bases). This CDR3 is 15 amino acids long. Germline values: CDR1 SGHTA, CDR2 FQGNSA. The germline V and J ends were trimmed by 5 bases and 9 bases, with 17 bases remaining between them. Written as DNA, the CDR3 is TGTGCCAGCAGCCTGAACAGGGATGATACTTCACCCCTCCACTTT. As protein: CASSLNRDDTSPLHF.

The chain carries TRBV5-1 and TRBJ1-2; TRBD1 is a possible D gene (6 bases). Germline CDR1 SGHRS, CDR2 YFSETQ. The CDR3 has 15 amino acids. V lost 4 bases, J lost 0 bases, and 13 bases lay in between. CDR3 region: CASSEQQGANYGYTF. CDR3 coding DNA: TGCGCCAGCAGCGAACAACAGGGAGCTAACTATGGCTACACCTTC.

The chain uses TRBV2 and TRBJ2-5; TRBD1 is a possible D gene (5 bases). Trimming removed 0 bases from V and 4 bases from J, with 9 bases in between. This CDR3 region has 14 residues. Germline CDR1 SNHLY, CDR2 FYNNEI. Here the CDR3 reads CASSEALQGETQYF. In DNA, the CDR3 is TGTGCCAGCAGTGAAGCGCTTCAGGGAGAGACCCAGTACTTC.

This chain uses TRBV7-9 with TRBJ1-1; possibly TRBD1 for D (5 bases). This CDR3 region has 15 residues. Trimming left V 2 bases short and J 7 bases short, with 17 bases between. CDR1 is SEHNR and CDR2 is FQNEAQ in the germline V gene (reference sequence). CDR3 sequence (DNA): TGTGCCAGCAGCTTATGGCCACGCCCGGGGGTTGAAGCTTTCTTT. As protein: CASSLWPRPGVEAFF.

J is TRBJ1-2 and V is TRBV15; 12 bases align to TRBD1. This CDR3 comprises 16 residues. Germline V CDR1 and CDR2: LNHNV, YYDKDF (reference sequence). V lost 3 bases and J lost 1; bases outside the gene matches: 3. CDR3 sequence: CATSRGQGADNYGYTF. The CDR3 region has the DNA TGTGCCACCAGCAGGGGACAGGGGGCCGATAACTATGGCTACACCTTC.

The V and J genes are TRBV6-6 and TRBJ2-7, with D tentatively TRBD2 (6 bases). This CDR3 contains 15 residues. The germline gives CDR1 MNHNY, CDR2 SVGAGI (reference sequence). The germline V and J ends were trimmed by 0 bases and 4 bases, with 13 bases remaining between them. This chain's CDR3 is CASSYSGGPVYEQYF. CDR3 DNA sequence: TGTGCCAGCAGTTACTCCGGGGGACCGGTGTACGAGCAGTACTTC.

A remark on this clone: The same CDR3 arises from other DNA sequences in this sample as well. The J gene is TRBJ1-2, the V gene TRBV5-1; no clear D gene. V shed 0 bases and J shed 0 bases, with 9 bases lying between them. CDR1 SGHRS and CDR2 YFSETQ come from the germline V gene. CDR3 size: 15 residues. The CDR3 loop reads CASSLAGVSNYGYTF. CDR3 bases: TGCGCCAGCAGCTTGGCCGGGGTATCTAACTATGGCTACACCTTC.

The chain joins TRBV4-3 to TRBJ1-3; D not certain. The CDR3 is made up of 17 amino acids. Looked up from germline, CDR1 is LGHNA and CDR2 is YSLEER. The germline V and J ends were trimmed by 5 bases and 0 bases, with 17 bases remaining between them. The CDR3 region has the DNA TGCGCCAGCAGCTTTGATCCCCAGGCTCTCTCTGGAAACACCATATATTTT. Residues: CASSFDPQALSGNTIYF.

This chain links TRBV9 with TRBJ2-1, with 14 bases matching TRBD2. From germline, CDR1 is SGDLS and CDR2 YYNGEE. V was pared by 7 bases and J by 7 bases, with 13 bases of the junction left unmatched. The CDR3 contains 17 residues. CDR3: CASPGLAGEVPRNEQFF. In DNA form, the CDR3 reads TGTGCCAGCCCGGGACTAGCGGGAGAAGTGCCAAGGAATGAGCAGTTCTTC.

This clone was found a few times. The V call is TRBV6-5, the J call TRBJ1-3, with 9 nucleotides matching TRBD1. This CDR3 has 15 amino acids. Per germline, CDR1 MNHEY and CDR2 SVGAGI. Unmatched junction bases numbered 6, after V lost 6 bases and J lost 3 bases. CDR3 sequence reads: CASSGGQGYGNTIYF. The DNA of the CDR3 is TGTGCCAGCAGCGGGGGACAGGGATATGGAAACACCATATATTTT.

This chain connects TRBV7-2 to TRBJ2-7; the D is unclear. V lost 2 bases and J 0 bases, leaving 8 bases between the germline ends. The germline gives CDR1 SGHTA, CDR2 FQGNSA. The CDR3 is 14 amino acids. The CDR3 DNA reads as TGTGCCAGCAGCTTACGGGTCAGCTCCTACGAGCAGTACTTC. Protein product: CASSLRVSSYEQYF.